This T cell receptor (beta chain) was identified during a study of blood T cell repertoires in COVID-19. In the study overall: COVID-19 samples from acute and convalescent phases originated in the United States, Italy and Spain. The cDNA or gDNA used as material had been derived from T cells, B-cell-depleted T cells, or PBMCs.

CDR3 size: 16 residues. From germline, CDR1 is SGHAT and CDR2 FQNNGV. V was pared by 5 bases and J by 2 bases, with 7 bases of the junction left unmatched. Authors' data handling: Reference gene primer amplification yielded estimated nucleated cell counts. Repertoires were generated with immunoSEQ multiplex PCR, while TCRdb's copy carries only in-frame clones and drops some. The V and J calls and clone size are taken from that table; D and trimming were inferred from the DNA. The sample yields a few hundred thousand clones, more than 70% seen once. This chain links TRBV11-2 with TRBJ2-3, with 10 bases lining up with TRBD1. The sequenced sample was peripheral blood. The receptor's source is a woman aged 25 to 45 with COVID-19, enrolled during active disease. The CDR3 reads CASSPGTGVITDTQYF. The CDR3, as DNA: TGTGCCAGCAGCCCGGGGACAGGGGTAATCACAGATACGCAGTATTTT.